This T cell receptor (beta chain) originates from a study of cytomegalovirus exposure and HLA in healthy donors. This clone was found a few times. Other DNA sequences from this sample encode an identical CDR3 as well. PCR used 60 Vbeta primers and 13 Jbeta primers. In the study's own analysis: About 12 million of some 80 million unique TCR beta chains were shared, per a later count. Assay: immunoSEQ multiplex PCR; the TCRdb copy retains only in-frame clones and omits some. V and J calls and clone size are as listed in that table; D and trimming were resolved from the DNA. The sample records 180,000 or so clones, 77% being singletons. The CDR3 contains 12 residues. Trimming removed 6 bases at V and 4 bases at J, with 9 bases between. Germline V gives CDR1 SNHLY, CDR2 FYNNEI.

The chain carries TRBV2 and TRBJ1-1; the D gene is possibly TRBD1 (6 bases). Sequencing used PBMCs. This receptor was obtained from a man aged 18 to 35 in good health and CMV-seronegative. The CDR3 coding sequence is TGTGCCAGCAGCAGGGGTCTCACTGAAGCTTTCTTT. Encoded protein: CASSRGLTEAFF.